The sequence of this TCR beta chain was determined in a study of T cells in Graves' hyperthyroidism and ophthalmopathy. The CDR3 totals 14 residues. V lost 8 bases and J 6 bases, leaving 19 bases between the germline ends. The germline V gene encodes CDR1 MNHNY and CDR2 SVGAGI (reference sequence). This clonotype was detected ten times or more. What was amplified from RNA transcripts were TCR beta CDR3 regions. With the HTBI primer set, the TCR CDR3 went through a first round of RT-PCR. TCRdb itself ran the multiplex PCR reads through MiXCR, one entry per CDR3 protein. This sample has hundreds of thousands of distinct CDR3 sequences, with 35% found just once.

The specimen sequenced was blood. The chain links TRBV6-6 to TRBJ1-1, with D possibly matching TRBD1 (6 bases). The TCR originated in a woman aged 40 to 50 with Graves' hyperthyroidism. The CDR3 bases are TGTGCCAGCCTCAGGGGAGGAGGAGGAGCTGAAGCTTTCTTT. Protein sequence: CASLRGGGGAEAFF.